Detailed here is one T cell receptor beta chain. Its cognate antigen is unknown. The whole isolated RNA underwent reverse transcription, so sequencing captured expressed TCRB transcripts. The method was immunoSEQ multiplex PCR; TCRdb's version includes in-frame clones alone and lacks a portion of them. The table lists around 330,000 clones, 11% of them singletons. The data derive from a study of beta chain features in type 1 diabetes. General study points: Patients' naive, central memory and regulatory TCRB repertoires appeared more alike than those of healthy donors. Patients with type 1 diabetes carried fewer insertions and had more deletions at their VDJ junctions.

Germline trimming cut 5 bases from V and 3 bases from J; bases unmatched to any gene: 3. CDR1 and CDR2 from the germline V gene are LNHDA and SQIVND (reference sequence). This CDR3 region has 13 residues. This receptor was obtained from a woman aged 25 to 39 in good health. The sample consisted of naive CD4+ T cells from blood. The V gene is TRBV19, the J gene TRBJ1-1, with 7 nucleotides matching TRBD1. CDR3 DNA sequence: TGTGCCAGTAGTCTAACAGGGGACACTGAAGCTTTCTTT. The encoded protein is CASSLTGDTEAFF.